Listed below are T cell receptor beta chains from one sample, sequenced in a study of blood T cell repertoires in COVID-19. Sequencing was performed with immunoSEQ multiplex PCR; in TCRdb, only in-frame clones are kept and a portion is missing. This table has some 150,000 clones, roughly 84% appearing once. The specimen sequenced was peripheral blood. Receptors originate from a middle-aged man with acute or convalescent COVID-19. CDR3s include the opening cysteine and the closing phenylalanine or tryptophan. D genes are given only for firm matches. Clone size is given for some rows only: seen once, a few or many times, or a class if the clone is expanded.

CDR3 protein	CDR3 DNA	V gene	J gene	D gene	clone size
CASRSGYEQYF	TGTGCCAGCAGGTCCGGCTACGAGCAGTACTTC	TRBV2	TRBJ2-7	-	-
CASRSDTGELFF	TGTGCCAGCCGTTCTGACACCGGGGAGCTGTTTTTT	TRBV7-2	TRBJ2-2	-	-
CASERRLAEETQYF	TGTGCCAGCGAGCGTAGACTAGCGGAAGAGACCCAGTACTTC	TRBV9	TRBJ2-5	TRBD2	-
CASSFGSGGGQPQHF	TGTGCCAGCAGCTTCGGATCAGGGGGTGGCCAGCCCCAGCATTTT	TRBV28	TRBJ1-5	TRBD1	-
CASSLFSGMETQYF	TGTGCCAGCAGCTTATTTTCAGGGATGGAGACCCAGTACTTC	TRBV7-9	TRBJ2-5	-	-
CASSPRQRSTDTQYF	TGTGCCAGCAGCCCGCGGCAGCGGAGCACAGATACGCAGTATTTT	TRBV3-1/TRBV3-2	TRBJ2-3	-	-
CATSKVLGVENIQYF	TGTGCCACCAGCAAGGTCCTGGGAGTGGAAAACATTCAGTACTTC	TRBV15	TRBJ2-4	-	-
CASSGIVGTEAFF	TGTGCCAGCAGCGGGATTGTGGGCACTGAAGCTTTCTTT	TRBV25-1	TRBJ1-1	-	-
CASSARQGTWTEAFF	TGTGCCAGCAGCGCACGACAGGGTACGTGGACTGAAGCTTTCTTT	TRBV9	TRBJ1-1	TRBD1	-
CASSIDSRPGPTGDTQYF	TGTGCCAGTAGTATAGACTCGAGACCGGGCCCGACGGGGGATACGCAGTATTTT	TRBV19	TRBJ2-3	-	-
CASSYGTGVYYGYTF	TGTGCCAGCAGCTACGGGACAGGGGTGTATTATGGCTACACCTTC	TRBV7-2	TRBJ1-2	TRBD1	-
CASSSGTGEAEAFF	TGTGCCAGCTCCTCCGGGACAGGGGAGGCTGAAGCTTTCTTT	TRBV18	TRBJ1-1	TRBD1	-
CASSPTSRGRDSNTEAFF	TGTGCCAGCTCACCAACATCGAGGGGGCGCGATTCGAACACTGAAGCTTTCTTT	TRBV18	TRBJ1-1	TRBD1	-
CASSLAGGIEQFF	TGTGCCAGCAGCTTAGCGGGGGGAATTGAGCAGTTCTTC	TRBV7-2	TRBJ2-1	-	-
CASSPAGGTGEYEQYF	TGCGCCAGCAGCCCGGCCGGGGGGACAGGGGAGTACGAGCAGTACTTC	TRBV5-1	TRBJ2-7	TRBD1	few
CASSPQDGGPNTGELFF	TGTGCCAGCAGCCCCCAGGACGGGGGACCAAACACCGGGGAGCTGTTTTTT	TRBV7-9	TRBJ2-2	-	-
CASTPGDRSNYGYTF	TGCGCCAGCACCCCGGGGGACAGGAGTAACTATGGCTACACCTTC	TRBV5-1	TRBJ1-2	TRBD1	-
CASVRVFHGYTF	TGTGCCAGCGTGAGGGTTTTTCATGGCTACACCTTC	TRBV7-3	TRBJ1-2	-	-
CASSPDRDTGELFF	TGTGCCAGCAGCCCAGACAGGGACACCGGGGAGCTGTTTTTT	TRBV14	TRBJ2-2	TRBD1	-
CASSLLGGRTPGTGELFF	TGCGCCAGCAGCCTCCTAGGAGGCCGGACCCCGGGTACCGGGGAGCTGTTTTTT	TRBV4-1	TRBJ2-2	-	-
CASSVGPLGLGYEQYF	TGCGCCAGCAGCGTGGGGCCTTTGGGGCTCGGGTACGAGCAGTACTTC	TRBV5-1	TRBJ2-7	-	few
CASSLTASGGVHEQYF	TGTGCCAGCAGCCTAACCGCTAGCGGGGGGGTCCACGAGCAGTACTTC	TRBV7-2	TRBJ2-7	TRBD2	-
CASSEGTALYTQYF	TGTGCCAGCAGTGAAGGGACTGCACTGTATACGCAGTATTTT	TRBV6-1	TRBJ2-3	-	-
CASSFASGSPETQYF	TGCGCCAGCAGCTTCGCCAGCGGGTCCCCGGAGACCCAGTACTTC	TRBV5-1	TRBJ2-5	-	-
CASSPRPTYGYTF	TGTGCCAGCAGTCCCCGGCCGACATATGGCTACACCTTC	TRBV2	TRBJ1-2	-	-
CASSLEGANYGYTF	TGTGCCAGCAGCTTGGAAGGGGCTAACTATGGCTACACCTTC	TRBV5-5	TRBJ1-2	-	-
CASSPPPPSGGAHEQFF	TGTGCCAGCTCACCACCACCGCCTAGCGGGGGGGCCCATGAGCAGTTCTTC	TRBV18	TRBJ2-1	TRBD2	-
CASSPDISLNQPQHF	TGTGCCAGCAGCCCGGACATATCCCTCAATCAGCCCCAGCATTTT	TRBV7-9	TRBJ1-5	-	-
CASTQGGRGGNEQFF	TGTGCCAGCACCCAGGGAGGCCGAGGAGGAAATGAGCAGTTCTTC	TRBV7-2	TRBJ2-1	-	-
CASSGQRQETQYF	TGTGCCAGCAGTGGTCAGCGACAAGAGACCCAGTACTTC	TRBV2	TRBJ2-5	-	-
CASSYAPSGGNPTYEQYF	TGTGCCAGCAGTTATGCCCCTAGCGGGGGGAATCCAACCTACGAGCAGTACTTC	TRBV6-2/TRBV6-3	TRBJ2-7	TRBD2	-
CASSPTQGTSNYGYTF	TGTGCCAGCAGCCCTACACAGGGGACCTCTAACTATGGCTACACCTTC	TRBV3-1/TRBV3-2	TRBJ1-2	TRBD1	-
CASSLGASSYNEQFF	TGTGCCAGCAGCTTAGGAGCGAGCTCCTACAATGAGCAGTTCTTC	TRBV7-8	TRBJ2-1	-	-
CASSQLASYYGYTF	TGTGCCAGCAGCCAACTGGCTTCGTACTATGGCTACACCTTC	TRBV3-1/TRBV3-2	TRBJ1-2	-	few
CASSQDFVDTIYF	TGCGCCAGCAGCCAAGATTTTGTAGACACCATATATTTT	TRBV4-1	TRBJ1-3	-	-
CASSPEGQGRIGYTF	TGTGCCAGCAGTCCTGAGGGACAGGGGAGAATTGGCTACACCTTC	TRBV28	TRBJ1-2	TRBD1	-
CASSSGHTLNYGYTF	TGTGCCAGCAGCTCGGGACATACGCTTAACTATGGCTACACCTTC	TRBV7-2	TRBJ1-2	-	-
CSVSEGVADTQYF	TGCAGCGTTTCCGAGGGGGTCGCAGATACGCAGTATTTT	TRBV29-1	TRBJ2-3	-	once
CASSWGLAGTYEQYF	TGTGCCAGCAGTTGGGGACTAGCGGGGACCTACGAGCAGTACTTC	TRBV28	TRBJ2-7	TRBD2	-
CASSLSGGPAGYNEQFF	TGCGCCAGCAGCTTGTCAGGGGGGCCCGCAGGGTACAATGAGCAGTTCTTC	TRBV5-1	TRBJ2-1	-	once